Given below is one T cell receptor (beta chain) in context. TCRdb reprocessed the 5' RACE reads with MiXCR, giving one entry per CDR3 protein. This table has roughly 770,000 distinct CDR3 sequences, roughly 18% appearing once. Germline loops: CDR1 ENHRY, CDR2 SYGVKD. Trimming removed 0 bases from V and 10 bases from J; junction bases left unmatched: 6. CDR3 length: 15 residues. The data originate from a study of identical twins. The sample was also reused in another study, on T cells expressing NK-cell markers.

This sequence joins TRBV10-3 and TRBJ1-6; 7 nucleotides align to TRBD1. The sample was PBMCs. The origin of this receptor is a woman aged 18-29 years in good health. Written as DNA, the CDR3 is TGTGCCATCAGTGAGTCAACGGCAGGGGGGTCACCCCTCCACTTT. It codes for CAISESTAGGSPLHF.